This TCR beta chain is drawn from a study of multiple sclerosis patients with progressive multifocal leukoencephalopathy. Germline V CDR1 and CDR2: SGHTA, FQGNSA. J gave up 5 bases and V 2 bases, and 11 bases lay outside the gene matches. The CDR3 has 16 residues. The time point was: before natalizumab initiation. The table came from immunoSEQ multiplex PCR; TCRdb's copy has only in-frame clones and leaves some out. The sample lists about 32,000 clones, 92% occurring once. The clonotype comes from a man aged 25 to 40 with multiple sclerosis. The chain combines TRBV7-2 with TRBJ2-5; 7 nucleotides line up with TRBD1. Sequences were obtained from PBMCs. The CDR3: CASSLKWIGGVETQYF. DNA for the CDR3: TGTGCCAGCAGCTTAAAGTGGATAGGGGGCGTGGAGACCCAGTACTTC.